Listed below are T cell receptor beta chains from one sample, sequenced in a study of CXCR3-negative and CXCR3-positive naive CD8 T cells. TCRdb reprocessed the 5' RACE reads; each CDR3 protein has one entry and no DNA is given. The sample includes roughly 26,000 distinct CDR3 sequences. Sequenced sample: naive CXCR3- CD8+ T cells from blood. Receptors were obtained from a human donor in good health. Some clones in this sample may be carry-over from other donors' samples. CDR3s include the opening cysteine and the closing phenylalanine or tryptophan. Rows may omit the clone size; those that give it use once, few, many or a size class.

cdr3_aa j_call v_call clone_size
CASSLGGIAEAFF TRBJ1-1 TRBV12-3/TRBV12-4 NA
CATRLAGGPVSYNEQFF TRBJ2-1 TRBV19 NA
CAISESLSLNTEAFF TRBJ1-1 TRBV10-3 NA
CASSPGGGSSYEQYF TRBJ2-7 TRBV9 NA
CSVRDAYGYTF TRBJ1-2 TRBV29-1 NA
CASSLYTGSYEQYF TRBJ2-7 TRBV5-1 NA
CASSLGARGLADTQYF TRBJ2-3 TRBV13 NA
CASSQGLADTDTQYF TRBJ2-3 TRBV4-3 NA
CASSQEMKKLFF TRBJ1-4 TRBV14 NA
CASSESNEGQTSYEQYF TRBJ2-7 TRBV10-2 NA
CANSEYGPRGQETQYF TRBJ2-5 TRBV25-1 NA
CASSLLTGGAGEQYF TRBJ2-7 TRBV27 NA
CASSTQGGDTEAFF TRBJ1-1 TRBV12-3/TRBV12-4 NA
CSDLAGGRHEQFF TRBJ2-1 TRBV29-1 NA
CASSFSSGSYEQYF TRBJ2-7 TRBV7-3 NA
CSVEVDSEAFF TRBJ1-1 TRBV29-1 NA
CSVDTGLSNQPQHF TRBJ1-5 TRBV29-1 medium-sized
CASSLYPSGGYEQYF TRBJ2-7 TRBV27 NA
CASSRGPHSSNTGELFF TRBJ2-2 TRBV5-5 NA
CASSLGSATEAFF TRBJ1-1 TRBV5-6 NA
CASSLDPTGYFEQFF TRBJ2-1 TRBV12-3/TRBV12-4 NA
CASSYSTSSDIQYF TRBJ2-4 TRBV6-2/TRBV6-3 NA